This TCR beta chain was recovered during a study of T-cell memory formation after mild COVID-19. One entry per CDR3 protein results from TCRdb running MiXCR on the 5' RACE reads. The sample contains some 120,000 distinct CDR3 sequences, roughly 15% of which appear only once. Germline values: CDR1 MGHDK, CDR2 SYGVNS. V was trimmed by 0 bases and J by 4 bases, leaving 2 bases between them. This CDR3 is 12 amino acids long. This TCR derives from an adult woman who had mild COVID-19 (a few samples of this study predate the infection). Cell type and time point are not known. Input material: PBMCs or a T cell subset sorted from them (not recorded which). V gene TRBV25-1 combines with J gene TRBJ2-3; D unresolved. DNA of the CDR3: TGTGCCAGCAGTGAATACCCAGATACGCAGTATTTT. Translating it yields CASSEYPDTQYF.